What follows are 10 T cell receptor beta chains derived from one specimen sequenced in a study of vaccination effects on CD4 cells after COVID-19. Antigen-specific CD4+ T cells were expanded (with viral peptide pools) by the ViraFEST assay ahead of sequencing. Culture lasted approximately 10 days before CD4+ T cell isolation. Nucleocapsid antibodies stayed negative before and after vaccination, showing no earlier SARS-CoV-2 infection. No antigen has been assigned to these receptors. Sequencing used immunoSEQ multiplex PCR; TCRdb keeps in-frame clones, though not all of them. The sample holds 20,000 to 25,000 clones, 70% to 80% seen once. Material: CD4+ T cells from PBMCs cultured with HCoV-OC43 spike peptides, obtained before COVID-19 vaccination. As for subset: HCoV-OC43 spike overlapping peptide pool stimulation. The receptors derive from a human donor who received a COVID-19 vaccine.

This clone appeared a few times. V is TRBV2 and J is TRBJ2-4; TRBD2 matches at 7 bases. Germline lookup yields CDR1 SNHLY and CDR2 FYNNEI. The CDR3 is made up of 12 amino acids. Trimming took 7 bases from V and 6 from J; bases not matched to a gene: 3. The CDR3 loop is CASTAGRNIQYF. The CDR3 bases are TGTGCCAGCACAGCGGGACGAAACATTCAGTACTTC.

The rearrangement links TRBV6-5 to TRBJ2-3, with D perhaps matching TRBD2 (5 bases). CDR3 length: 14 amino acids. Looked up from germline, CDR1 is MNHEY and CDR2 is SVGAGI. V was shortened by 2 bases and J by 5 bases, with 11 bases between the two germline ends. The CDR3 spells CASSYEAEGDTQYF. As DNA, the CDR3 is TGTGCCAGCAGTTACGAGGCCGAGGGAGATACGCAGTATTTT.

The rearrangement links TRBV29-1 to TRBJ2-3; D perhaps matches TRBD1 (6 bases). CDR3 size: 15 residues. The germline CDR1 and CDR2 sequences are SQVTM and ANQGSEA. The V and J ends lost 7 bases and 0 bases respectively, with 17 bases between them. Here the CDR3 DNA reads TGCAGCGGAAGGCAGGGGAGTAGGAGCACAGATACGCAGTATTTT. It encodes CSGRQGSRSTDTQYF.

The chain employs TRBV5-6 and TRBJ1-6; D is unclear. CDR3 length equals 15 residues. V lost 0 bases and J 3 bases, leaving 7 bases between the germline ends. Germline CDR1 and CDR2: SGHDT and YYEEEE. As DNA, the CDR3 is TGTGCCAGCAGCTTGGGGCAGGTCTATAATTCACCCCTCCACTTT. Translation gives CASSLGQVYNSPLHF.

V is TRBV4-1 and J is TRBJ2-7, with 10 bases matching TRBD1. CDR1 is MGHRA, CDR2 YSYEKL, per germline. This CDR3 comprises 16 residues. After removal of 0 bases from V and 1 base from J, the junction contained 3 bases not matched to a gene. The CDR3 sequence is CASSQETGGFSYEQYF. CDR3 DNA sequence: TGCGCCAGCAGCCAAGAGACAGGGGGCTTTTCCTACGAGCAGTACTTC.

The chain joins TRBV27 to TRBJ2-3; D may be TRBD2 (6 bases). CDR3 length: 14 residues. The ends were cut back, 4 bases at V and 4 bases at J, with 12 bases in the middle. CDR1 is MNHEY and CDR2 is SMNVEV in the germline V gene (reference sequence). CDR3 in amino acids: CASSWAGGADTQYF. CDR3 sequence (DNA): TGTGCCAGCAGTTGGGCAGGAGGGGCAGATACGCAGTATTTT.

The rearrangement uses TRBV12-3 or TRBV12-4 and TRBJ1-1; 10 bases map to TRBD1. The CDR3 sequence is 13 residues long. The V segment lost 6 bases and the J segment 7 bases; nucleotides outside the gene matches: 5. The CDR3 coding sequence is TGTGCCAGCAGCACCGGGACAGGGGTTGAAGCTTTCTTT. The encoded protein is CASSTGTGVEAFF.

This chain links TRBV15 with TRBJ2-3; D is unresolved. V was pared by 1 base and J by 0 bases, with 2 bases between. Germline V gene data show CDR1 as LNHNV and CDR2 as YYDKDF (reference sequence). The CDR3 sequence is 13 residues long. The CDR3 DNA follows: TGTGCCACCAGCAGAGGAAGCACAGATACGCAGTATTTT. It codes for CATSRGSTDTQYF.

This chain links TRBV19 with TRBJ1-2; D is uncertain. Trimming took 0 bases from V and 4 from J, leaving 9 bases between them. This CDR3 spans 14 amino acids. CDR1 LNHDA and CDR2 SQIVND come from the germline V gene (reference sequence). In DNA, the CDR3 is TGTGCCAGTAGTATAGACCCAGAGAGCTATGGCTACACCTTC. Its translation is CASSIDPESYGYTF.

The chain recombines TRBV4-2 with TRBJ2-7; possible D gene TRBD1, 5 bases. Per germline, CDR1 LGHNA and CDR2 YNFKEQ. Trimming left V 1 base short and J 2 bases short, with 12 bases between. The CDR3 totals 15 residues. The DNA of the CDR3 is TGTGCCAGCAGCCAAGGCCGACAGACAGCCTACGAGCAGTACTTC. Its protein is CASSQGRQTAYEQYF.